A selection of T cell receptor beta chains follows, all from one sample in a study of cytomegalovirus exposure and HLA in healthy donors. Sequenced by immunoSEQ multiplex PCR; TCRdb stores in-frame clones only, minus some. The sample holds 95,000 to 100,000 clones, roughly 79% seen once. Sequencing used PBMCs. Source of these receptors: a middle-aged man in good health and CMV-seronegative. Each CDR3 is given with its conserved first and last residue. D genes are given only for firm matches. Only part of the rows carry a size: once, few, many, or a class if the clone is expanded.

j_gene: TRBJ1-1
d_gene: -
abundance: -
v_gene: TRBV30
len: 13
CDR3nt: TGTGCCTGGGGTCCAGGGGAGAACACTGAAGCTTTCTTT
CDR3aa: CAWGPGENTEAFF

j_gene: TRBJ1-1
d_gene: TRBD1
abundance: -
v_gene: TRBV2
len: 15
CDR3nt: TGTGCCAGCAGTAGCCGACAGGGAAGGACGACTGAAGCTTTCTTT
CDR3aa: CASSSRQGRTTEAFF

j_gene: TRBJ2-7
d_gene: -
abundance: -
v_gene: TRBV9
len: 13
CDR3nt: TGTGCCAGCAGCGCCGGACTGTCCTACGAGCAGTACTTC
CDR3aa: CASSAGLSYEQYF

j_gene: TRBJ2-7
d_gene: -
abundance: -
v_gene: TRBV29-1
len: 14
CDR3nt: TGCAGCGTTGAAGTGGGCAGCTCCTCCTACGAGCAGTACTTC
CDR3aa: CSVEVGSSSYEQYF

j_gene: TRBJ2-1
d_gene: TRBD2
abundance: -
v_gene: TRBV5-5
len: 18
CDR3nt: TGTGCCAGCAGCCCCCTCCCCGTAGCGGGGGCCCCTAGGGATGAGCAGTTCTTC
CDR3aa: CASSPLPVAGAPRDEQFF

j_gene: TRBJ2-1
d_gene: -
abundance: once
v_gene: TRBV7-9
len: 15
CDR3nt: TGTGCCAGCTCCCCTCAGAGGGACTCCTACAATGAGCAGTTCTTC
CDR3aa: CASSPQRDSYNEQFF

j_gene: TRBJ1-2
d_gene: -
abundance: once
v_gene: TRBV5-1
len: 15
CDR3nt: TGCGCCAGCAGCTTATCAACGAGGGAGGTTGCCGGCTACACCTTC
CDR3aa: CASSLSTREVAGYTF

j_gene: TRBJ2-1
d_gene: TRBD2
abundance: -
v_gene: TRBV27
len: 15
CDR3nt: TGTGCCAGCAGTATGACTAGCGGGAGGAACAATGAGCAGTTCTTC
CDR3aa: CASSMTSGRNNEQFF

j_gene: TRBJ1-1
d_gene: -
abundance: few
v_gene: TRBV6-5
len: 14
CDR3nt: TGTGCCAGCAGTGAACCCTCGGGGGGGACTGAAGCTTTCTTT
CDR3aa: CASSEPSGGTEAFF

j_gene: TRBJ1-4
d_gene: TRBD1
abundance: few
v_gene: TRBV7-9
len: 16
CDR3nt: TGTTCCAGCAGCTTCGCTGGGGGGACAGGGAATGAAAAACTGTTTTTT
CDR3aa: CSSSFAGGTGNEKLFF

j_gene: TRBJ1-1
d_gene: -
abundance: -
v_gene: TRBV4-3
len: 14
CDR3nt: TGCGCCAGCAGCCAAGGGCCTTTTAACACTGAAGCTTTCTTT
CDR3aa: CASSQGPFNTEAFF

j_gene: TRBJ2-6
d_gene: TRBD1
abundance: -
v_gene: TRBV6-4
len: 16
CDR3nt: TGTGCCACCCCAGAACAGGGGGCGGGTGGGGCCAACGTCCTGACTTTC
CDR3aa: CATPEQGAGGANVLTF

j_gene: TRBJ2-2
d_gene: -
abundance: -
v_gene: TRBV6-5
len: 16
CDR3nt: TGTGCCAGCAGTTCCGTTGGGAGCGGAAACACCGGGGAGCTGTTTTTT
CDR3aa: CASSSVGSGNTGELFF

j_gene: TRBJ1-1
d_gene: -
abundance: -
v_gene: TRBV5-8
len: 14
CDR3nt: TGTGCCAGCAGCTTGCAGGGTTCAAGCACTGAAGCTTTCTTT
CDR3aa: CASSLQGSSTEAFF

j_gene: TRBJ1-2
d_gene: -
abundance: once
v_gene: TRBV18
len: 15
CDR3nt: TGTGCCAGCTCACCACCGGTCAGGATGTTCTATGGCTACACCTTC
CDR3aa: CASSPPVRMFYGYTF